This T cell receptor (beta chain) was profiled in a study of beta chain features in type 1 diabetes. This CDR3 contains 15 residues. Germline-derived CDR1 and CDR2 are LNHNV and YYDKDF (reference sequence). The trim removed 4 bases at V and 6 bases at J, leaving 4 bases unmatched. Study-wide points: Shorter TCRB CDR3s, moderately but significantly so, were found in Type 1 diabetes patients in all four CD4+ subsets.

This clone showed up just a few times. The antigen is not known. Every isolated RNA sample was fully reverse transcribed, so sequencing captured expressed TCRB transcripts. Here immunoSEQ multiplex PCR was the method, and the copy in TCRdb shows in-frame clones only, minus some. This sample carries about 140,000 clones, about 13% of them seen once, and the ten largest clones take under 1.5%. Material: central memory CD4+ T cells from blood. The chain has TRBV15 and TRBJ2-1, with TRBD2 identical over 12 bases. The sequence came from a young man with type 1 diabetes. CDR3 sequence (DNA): TGTGCCACCAGCACCAGACTAGCGGGGGTCAATGAGCAGTTCTTC. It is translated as CATSTRLAGVNEQFF.